These 32 T cell receptor beta chains were all obtained from the same sample, sequenced in a study of tumor-infiltrating lymphocytes in primary liver carcinoma. The study extracted blood RNA from unsorted whole blood and also extracted germline DNA. With a constant-region primer, TCR beta cDNA was made from around 530 ng of total RNA. Construction of TCR beta libraries relied on three successive nested multiplex PCR rounds employing slightly modified ARM-PCR. For approximately 9 cycles apiece, the opening two PCR rounds ran with TRBV1-TRBV30 forward primers and a C-beta reverse primer. TCRdb ran MiXCR on the multiplex PCR reads and lists one entry per CDR3 protein. Among 250,000 to 400,000 distinct CDR3 sequences listed, 50% to 70% were seen once. What was sequenced was peripheral blood. The receptors originated from a man aged 35 to 55 with primary liver carcinoma and hepatitis B virus infection.

For this clonotype: A much larger clone is a single base away; this may be a read error. This rearrangement joins TRBV30 to TRBJ2-1; 11 positions match TRBD2. Germline trimming cut 2 bases from V and 5 bases from J; bases unmatched to any gene: 8. In germline, CDR1 is GTSNPN, CDR2 SVGIG (reference sequence). CDR3 length: 16 amino acids. As DNA, the CDR3 is TGTGCCTGGAGTACCAGGACTAGCGGGCTTAACAATGAGCAGTTCTTC. This encodes CAWSTRTSGLNNEQFF.

This clonotype has more than one count but fewer than ten. The V and J genes are TRBV5-1 and TRBJ2-1; unclear D gene. Germline V CDR1 and CDR2: SGHRS, YFSETQ. The V gene lost 0 bases and the J gene lost 0 bases, with 7 bases spanning the gap. The CDR3 sequence is 15 residues long. The CDR3 spells CASSLDISSYNEQFF. The CDR3 DNA sequence: TGCGCCAGCAGCTTGGACATCAGCTCCTACAATGAGCAGTTCTTC.

Concerning this clonotype itself: It may be a read error: a sequence one base away is much more abundant. The chain employs TRBV29-1 and TRBJ2-5; D gene uncertain. CDR1 SQVTM and CDR2 ANQGSEA come from the germline V gene. The CDR3 runs 13 residues. With 0 bases removed from V and 1 base from J, the gap between germline ends came to 6 bases. The CDR3 spells CSVEEGFQETQYF. As DNA, the CDR3 is TGCAGCGTTGAAGAGGGGTTCCAAGAGACCCAGTACTTC.

This chain joins TRBV11-3 and TRBJ2-2; TRBD1 matches at 7 bases. V lost 5 bases and J lost 7; bases outside the gene matches: 13. The CDR3 is 16 amino acids. Germline lookup yields CDR1 SGHNT and CDR2 YENEEA. The chain's CDR3 is CASSPAGGPFFGELFF. Here the CDR3 DNA reads TGTGCCAGCAGCCCCGCAGGGGGTCCGTTCTTCGGGGAGCTGTTTTTT.

On this clonotype itself: The missing conserved phenylalanine or tryptophan at the end of this CDR3 makes a read error likely. The chain has TRBV5-4 and TRBJ2-7; TRBD2 aligns across 12 bases. J lost 3 bases, V lost 3 bases, and 4 bases had no gene match. CDR1 and CDR2 from the germline V gene are SGHNT and YYREEE (reference sequence). The CDR3 contains 15 residues. CDR3 in DNA: TGTGCCAGCAGCTCCCGGACTAGCGGGAACTACGAGCAGTACTCT. Protein: CASSSRTSGNYEQYS.

This chain connects TRBV5-1 to TRBJ2-7; perhaps TRBD1 as D (5 bases). Germline-derived CDR1 and CDR2 are SGHRS and YFSETQ. V lost 5 bases and J lost 2, with 17 bases in between. The CDR3 extends over 15 amino acids. CDR3 residues: CASSPGPPRTYEQYF. As DNA, the CDR3 is TGCGCCAGCAGTCCAGGGCCACCACGGACCTACGAGCAGTACTTC.

This clonotype was seen ten or more times. This chain uses TRBV6-5 with TRBJ1-3; D remains unclear. The germline gives CDR1 MNHEY, CDR2 SVGAGI. Trimming left V 2 bases short and J 0 bases short, with 8 bases between. CDR3 length: 15 residues. CDR3 in amino acids: CASSYQRSSGNTIYF. As DNA, the CDR3 is TGTGCCAGCAGTTACCAGCGATCCTCTGGAAACACCATATATTTT.

For this clonotype: It is likely a read error, because the conserved phenylalanine at the end of the CDR3 is missing. The chain employs TRBV11-1 and TRBJ2-2; D possibly corresponds to TRBD1 (6 bases). Trimming took 5 bases from V and 9 from J, leaving 10 bases between them. The germline V gene encodes CDR1 SGHAT and CDR2 FQDESV (reference sequence). This CDR3 spans 12 amino acids. The CDR3, as DNA: TGTGCCAGCAGCCAGGGGTCCAGGGAGCTGTTTTAT. Encoded protein: CASSQGSRELFY.

On this clonotype itself: A read error may be the cause here, since a much bigger clone is one base away. This chain uses TRBV4-2 with TRBJ1-1; D uncertain. Looked up from germline, CDR1 is LGHNA and CDR2 is YNFKEQ. The CDR3 is 15 amino acids. CDR3 sequence (DNA): TGTGTCAGCAGCCAGCCGGTGGGAACGAACACTGAAGCTTTCTTT. Its protein product is CVSSQPVGTNTEAFF.

This clonotype was seen repeatedly, ten times or more. The chain joins TRBV5-1 to TRBJ1-1, with 7 bases aligning to TRBD1. The CDR3 covers 17 residues. The V and J ends lost 4 bases and 1 base, in that order; junction bases with no gene match: 13. The germline V gene has CDR1 SGHRS and CDR2 YFSETQ. CDR3 in amino acids: CASSPYPGQTSNTEAFF. DNA of the CDR3: TGCGCCAGCAGCCCATACCCGGGACAGACATCGAACACTGAAGCTTTCTTT.

V is TRBV4-1 and J is TRBJ2-3; TRBD2 aligns across 11 bases. There are 15 residues in the CDR3. Losses at the gene ends were 5 bases for V and 4 bases for J; bases not matched to a gene: 5. The germline gives CDR1 MGHRA, CDR2 YSYEKL. The CDR3 DNA sequence: TGCGCCAGCAGCGGTAGCGGGAGGGATTCAGATACGCAGTATTTT. Amino acids: CASSGSGRDSDTQYF.

A word on this clonotype: A much larger clone lies one base from this, so it may be a read error. The chain carries TRBV12-3 or TRBV12-4 and TRBJ2-6; D possibly corresponds to TRBD2 (6 bases). CDR3 length: 15 residues. In DNA, the CDR3 is TGTACCAGCAGTTTACGGGGGTCTGGGGCCAACGTCCTGACTTTC. Protein: CTSSLRGSGANVLTF.

About this clonotype: With a much larger clone just one base away, this may be a read error. V usage is TRBV4-3 and J usage is TRBJ2-1; tentatively, D is TRBD2 (5 bases). The CDR3 sequence is 16 residues long. The V end was cut by 4 bases, the J end by 8 bases, with 21 bases between. Germline loops: CDR1 LGHNA, CDR2 YSLEER. In DNA form, the CDR3 reads TGCGCCAGCAGCCCTCTCCTGGGGATGGAGGATTATGAGCAGTTCTTC. Its translation: CASSPLLGMEDYEQFF.

V usage is TRBV24-1 and J usage is TRBJ2-1; D possibly corresponds to TRBD2 (6 bases). V gave up 9 bases and J gave up 3 bases, with 11 bases separating them. The germline gives CDR1 KGHDR, CDR2 SFDVKD. The CDR3 totals 13 residues. The CDR3 region is CATGAGLYNEQFF. CDR3 coding DNA: TGTGCCACCGGGGCGGGACTCTACAATGAGCAGTTCTTC.

Of note for this clonotype: Since a much larger clone is just one base distant, this may be a read error. This chain uses TRBV4-2 with TRBJ2-1; TRBD2 is a possible D gene (6 bases). The CDR3 totals 14 residues. Germline-derived CDR1 and CDR2 are LGHNA and YNFKEQ. CDR3 in amino acids: CVSSQTSLDNEQFF. The CDR3 bases are TGTGTCAGCAGCCAGACTAGTCTTGACAATGAGCAGTTCTTC.

This clonotype was seen a few times. No conserved phenylalanine or tryptophan ends this CDR3, so it is likely a read error. The V and J genes are TRBV6-5 and TRBJ2-1; 8 nucleotides line up with TRBD2. The CDR3 spans 11 residues. V shed 8 bases and J 9 bases; nucleotides not matched to a gene: 3. Germline V gives CDR1 MNHEY, CDR2 SVGAGI. The CDR3 nucleotides are TGTGCCAGCGGGAGCGGGAGTGAGCAGTTCTTA. This translates into CASGSGSEQFL.

The V gene is TRBV11-1, the J gene TRBJ2-3, with D unresolved. V was pared by 7 bases and J by 4 bases, with 12 bases between. Germline-derived CDR1 and CDR2 are SGHAT and FQDESV (reference sequence). The CDR3 sequence is 13 residues long. The CDR3 region has the DNA TGTGCCAGCAACCGGCCCGGAGCAGATACGCAGTATTTT. It codes for CASNRPGADTQYF.

On this clonotype: A much larger clone differs by one base, so this may be a read error. CDR3 amino acids: CASSLDTGGGNEQFF. The CDR3 DNA follows: TGTGCCAGCAGCTTAGATACGGGAGGAGGCAATGAGCAGTTCTTC. This chain links TRBV11-2 with TRBJ2-1; 7 nucleotides match TRBD2. This CDR3 contains 15 residues. V was pared by 0 bases and J by 6 bases, with 5 bases of the junction left unmatched. CDR1 and CDR2 from the germline V gene are SGHAT and FQNNGV. Supplemented by reference TRBV11-2 and TRBJ2-1, the full variable domain reads EAGVAQSPRYKIIEKRQSVAFWCNPISGHATLYWYQQILGQGPKLLIQFQNNGVVDDSQLPKDRFSAERLKGVDSTLKIQPAKLEDSAVYLCASSLDTGGGNEQFFGPGTRLTVL.

A remark on this clonotype: The CDR3 does not close with the conserved phenylalanine or tryptophan, likely indicating a read error. The chain employs TRBV11-2 and TRBJ2-5; D unclear. The CDR3 totals 15 residues. CDR1 and CDR2 from the germline V gene are SGHAT and FQNNGV. The DNA for the CDR3 is TGTGCCAGCAGCTTAGATTACCTCTACCAAGAGACTCAGTACCTC. This sequence encodes CASSLDYLYQETQYL.

A few counts support this clonotype. This chain uses TRBV28 with TRBJ2-4, with 9 bases identical to TRBD2. Looked up from germline, CDR1 is MDHEN and CDR2 is SYDVKM. With V trimmed by 5 bases and J by 8 bases, 7 bases remained unmatched. This CDR3 has 14 amino acids. CDR3 nucleotides: TGTGCCAGCAGTCCGACTAGCGGATTGGACATTCAGTACTTC. Protein sequence: CASSPTSGLDIQYF.

Comment on this clonotype: Because it lacks the conserved phenylalanine or tryptophan at the end, this CDR3 is likely a read error. The genes are TRBV11-2 and TRBJ2-3; 11 bases match TRBD2. Germline CDR1 reads SGHAT; CDR2 reads FQNNGV. The CDR3 is made up of 16 amino acids. The CDR3: CASSSLAGGSTDMQYL. CDR3 DNA sequence: TGTGCCAGCAGCTCTTTAGCGGGAGGGAGCACAGATATGCAGTATCTT.

As regards this clonotype: The junction shows a germline mismatch at one end, possibly a read error. The rearrangement uses TRBV4-2 and TRBJ1-2, with D unresolved. The CDR3 consists of 16 residues. The V gene's germline CDR1 is LGHNA and CDR2 YNFKEQ. The CDR3 DNA follows: TGTGCCAGCAGCCAAGGGGTAGCAGGAGCTAACTATGACTACACCTTC. This sequence encodes CASSQGVAGANYDYTF.

This clonotype was seen at least ten times. V gene TRBV11-2 combines with J gene TRBJ2-3; D is tentatively TRBD1 or TRBD2 (6 bases each). V lost 5 bases to trimming and J lost 14 bases, with 14 bases between them. The germline V gene encodes CDR1 SGHAT and CDR2 FQNNGV. The CDR3 totals 11 residues. CDR3 region: CASSVKGGGYF. The DNA of the CDR3 is TGTGCCAGCAGCGTAAAGGGGGGCGGGTATTTT.

This clonotype was counted ten times or more. The V call is TRBV6-1, the J call TRBJ1-6, with D perhaps TRBD1 (6 bases). This CDR3 contains 14 residues. Trimming took 10 bases from V and 8 from J, leaving 18 bases between them. The V gene's germline CDR1 is MNHNS and CDR2 SASEGT. The CDR3 loop reads CATTREGGYSPLHF. CDR3 bases: TGTGCCACAACCCGAGAGGGGGGGTATTCACCCCTCCACTTT.

This clonotype was observed a handful of times. The V call is TRBV5-1, the J call TRBJ2-2; tentatively, D is TRBD1 (5 bases). Germline CDR1 reads SGHRS; CDR2 reads YFSETQ. V lost 3 bases, J lost 0 bases, and 15 bases lay in between. This CDR3 is 17 amino acids long. The CDR3 here is CASSSGPETANTGELFF. The CDR3 region has the DNA TGCGCCAGCAGCTCCGGACCCGAGACAGCGAACACCGGGGAGCTGTTTTTT.

Only one count was recorded for this clonotype. The chain combines TRBV12-3 or TRBV12-4 with TRBJ2-5; D may be TRBD1 or TRBD2 (6 bases each). V lost 7 bases, J lost 5 bases, and 17 bases lay in between. This CDR3 spans 14 amino acids. The CDR3 DNA follows: TGTGCCAGCAATCACAACAGGAGGGGGGAGACCCAGTACTTC. Translating it yields CASNHNRRGETQYF.

The rearrangement links TRBV12-3 or TRBV12-4 to TRBJ2-7; 12 nucleotides line up with TRBD2. V dropped 5 bases and J dropped 3; count of bases not matched to a gene: 2. CDR3 length equals 14 residues. Written as DNA, the CDR3 is TGTGCCAGCAGTCAACTAGCGGGAGGCTACGAGCAGTACTTC. Residues: CASSQLAGGYEQYF.

Points on this clonotype: This sequence may be a read error, since a much larger clone differs from it by one base. The genes are TRBV6-5 and TRBJ2-1, with 13 bases aligning to TRBD2. CDR1 and CDR2 (germline): MNHEY, SVGAGI. The J segment lost 4 bases and the V segment lost 10 bases, leaving 10 bases of the junction unmatched. There are 16 residues in the CDR3. CDR3 nucleotides: TGTGCCATCAGCACTAGCGGGAGGGTAGGTTACAATGAGCAGTTCTTC. Translated, it gives CAISTSGRVGYNEQFF.

As to this clonotype: It may be a read error: a sequence one base away is much more abundant. The chain joins TRBV10-3 to TRBJ1-5; 10 nucleotides line up with TRBD1. CDR3 length: 15 amino acids. Germline values: CDR1 ENHRY, CDR2 SYGVKD. CDR3 protein: CAISDPGQGNQPHHF. In DNA form, the CDR3 reads TGTGCCATCAGTGATCCGGGACAGGGGAACCAGCCCCATCATTTT.

This clonotype was picked up a small number of times. The chain has TRBV10-3 and TRBJ2-7; TRBD2 matches 14 bases. The CDR3 is 15 amino acids. V was pared by 8 bases and J by 3 bases, with 6 bases of the junction left unmatched. The germline gives CDR1 ENHRY, CDR2 SYGVKD. The CDR3 nucleotides read TGTGCCATCTCCTCCGGGACTAGCGGGAGCTACGAGCAGTACTTC. Translated, it gives CAISSGTSGSYEQYF.

Concerning this clonotype: A read error may account for a junction end that differs from germline. The V call is TRBV11-2, the J call TRBJ2-3, with 12 bases that match TRBD2. CDR1 and CDR2 (germline): SGHAT, FQNNGV. The CDR3 sequence is 17 residues long. The DNA of the CDR3 is TGTACCAGCAGCCCCCGGACTAGCGGGATGGCCATGGATACGCAGTATTTT. This translates into CTSSPRTSGMAMDTQYF.

Comments on this clonotype: It may be a read error: a sequence one base away is much more abundant. The rearrangement joins TRBV5-6 to TRBJ1-4, with 7 bases lining up with TRBD1. Germline-derived CDR1 and CDR2 are SGHDT and YYEEEE. There are 16 residues in the CDR3. With 2 bases clipped from V and 3 bases from J, the junction kept 7 bases outside the gene matches. CDR3 DNA: TGTGCCAGCAGCTTATGCAGGGGGATATCTAATGAAAAACTGTTTTTT. Encoded protein: CASSLCRGISNEKLFF.